The 7 T cell receptor beta chains given below trace back to one sample, sequenced in a study of blood T cells in healthy people across ages. Primed by a sample-barcoded 5' primer and a J-beta primer mix, a second PCR proceeded for 7 to 11 cycles. TCRdb reanalysed the 5' RACE reads using MiXCR and keeps one entry per CDR3 protein. The sample contains about 580,000 distinct CDR3 sequences, 45% to 55% of which appear only once. Sequences were obtained from blood. The receptors here all came from a man of 80 years or more in good health.

There are a few counts of this clonotype. This chain links TRBV7-9 with TRBJ2-3, with a possible D match to TRBD1 (5 bases). Trimming stripped 4 bases from V and 2 bases from J, with 13 bases between. The CDR3 covers 15 residues. Germline V gene sequence: CDR1 SEHNR, CDR2 FQNEAQ (reference sequence). The CDR3 coding sequence is TGTGCCAGCAGCTCCAACAGGTTACTCACAGATACGCAGTATTTT. It specifies CASSSNRLLTDTQYF.

This clonotype showed up just a few times. DNA of the CDR3: TGCAGCGTAAAGAGAGACTCGGGCTCCTACAATGAGCAGTTCTTC. Protein product: CSVKRDSGSYNEQFF. The rearrangement links TRBV29-1 to TRBJ2-1; D is unclear. The CDR3 consists of 15 residues. V dropped 6 bases and J dropped 0 bases, with 15 bases sitting between them. The germline V gene encodes CDR1 SQVTM and CDR2 ANQGSEA.

This clonotype has just a few counts. J is TRBJ2-2 and V is TRBV6-6, with TRBD1 matching over 8 bases. With V trimmed by 3 bases and J by 4 bases, 4 bases remained unmatched. Germline lookup yields CDR1 MNHNY and CDR2 SVGAGI (reference sequence). The CDR3 length is 15 residues. CDR3 amino acids: CASSYPGGITGELFF. CDR3 nucleotide sequence: TGTGCCAGCAGTTATCCAGGGGGCATCACCGGGGAGCTGTTTTTT.

This clonotype was counted a few times. Possible read error: a much larger clone is one base away. The chain is built from TRBV6-6 and TRBJ1-5; unclear D gene. The CDR3 covers 14 residues. Germline-derived CDR1 and CDR2 are MNHNY and SVGAGI (reference sequence). Trimming pared 5 bases from V and 4 bases from J, leaving 12 bases between. The CDR3 spells CASSPDGVNQPQHF. CDR3 DNA sequence: TGTGCCAGCAGTCCTGACGGGGTAAATCAGCCCCAGCATTTT.

In its sample, this clonotype was seen many times. The chain couples TRBV6-5 to TRBJ1-2; perhaps TRBD1 as D (5 bases). This CDR3 contains 14 residues. With 2 bases removed from V and 5 bases from J, the gap between germline ends came to 12 bases. Germline V gene sequence: CDR1 MNHEY, CDR2 SVGAGI. This CDR3 reads CASSYGDSGYGYTF. Here the CDR3 DNA reads TGTGCCAGCAGTTACGGGGACTCAGGGTATGGCTACACCTTC.

This clonotype has only a few counts. The chain uses TRBV7-9 and TRBJ1-6; no clear D. The CDR3 runs to 18 residues. Trimming cost V 1 base and J 0 bases, with 13 bases left between them. CDR1 and CDR2 from the germline V gene are SEHNR and FQNEAQ (reference sequence). CDR3 in amino acids: CASSLVGQKSSYNSPLHF. CDR3 in DNA: TGTGCCAGCAGCTTAGTAGGGCAGAAGAGCTCCTATAATTCACCCCTCCACTTT.

The V and J genes are TRBV10-3 and TRBJ1-4; TRBD1 matches 7 bases. This CDR3 has 14 residues. Trimming cost V 2 bases and J 4 bases; bases outside gene matches: 1. CDR1 and CDR2 from the germline V gene are ENHRY and SYGVKD. The chain's CDR3 is CAISEGTDNEKLFF. As DNA, the CDR3 is TGTGCCATCAGTGAGGGGACAGATAATGAAAAACTGTTTTTT.